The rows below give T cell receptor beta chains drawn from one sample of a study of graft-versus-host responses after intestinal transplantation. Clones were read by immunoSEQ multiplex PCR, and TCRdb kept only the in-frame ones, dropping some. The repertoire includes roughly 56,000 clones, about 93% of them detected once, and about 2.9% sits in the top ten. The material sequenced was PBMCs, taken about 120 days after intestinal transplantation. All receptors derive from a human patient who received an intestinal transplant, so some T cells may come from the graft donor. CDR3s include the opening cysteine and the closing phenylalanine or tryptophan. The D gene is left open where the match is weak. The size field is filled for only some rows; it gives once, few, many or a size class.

CDR3 protein: CASRWREGPGTQYF; CDR3 DNA: TGTGCCAGTCGGTGGCGGGAGGGCCCAGGTACGCAGTATTTT; V gene: TRBV2; J gene: TRBJ2-3; clone size: -; D gene: TRBD2
CDR3 protein: CASGGQGAENEKLFF; CDR3 DNA: TGTGCCAGCGGTGGACAGGGGGCAGAGAATGAAAAACTGTTTTTT; V gene: TRBV28; J gene: TRBJ1-4; clone size: -; D gene: TRBD1
CDR3 protein: CASSLVLAGGFEQFF; CDR3 DNA: TGTGCCAGCAGCTTAGTATTAGCGGGAGGGTTTGAGCAGTTCTTC; V gene: TRBV7-9; J gene: TRBJ2-1; clone size: -; D gene: TRBD2
CDR3 protein: CASSLEANEKLFF; CDR3 DNA: TGTGCCAGCAGTTTAGAGGCTAATGAAAAACTGTTTTTT; V gene: TRBV28; J gene: TRBJ1-4; clone size: -; D gene: -
CDR3 protein: CASSPQAQSTEAFF; CDR3 DNA: TGTGCCAGCTCACCACAGGCCCAGAGCACTGAAGCTTTCTTT; V gene: TRBV18; J gene: TRBJ1-1; clone size: -; D gene: -
CDR3 protein: CASSSIRTSGGNEQFF; CDR3 DNA: TGTGCCAGCAGCTCCATCCGAACTAGCGGGGGGAATGAGCAGTTCTTC; V gene: TRBV11-2; J gene: TRBJ2-1; clone size: -; D gene: TRBD2
CDR3 protein: CASSWTGGKGTQYF; CDR3 DNA: TGTGCCAGCAGCTGGACAGGGGGCAAGGGTACGCAGTATTTT; V gene: TRBV7-6; J gene: TRBJ2-3; clone size: -; D gene: TRBD1
CDR3 protein: CASSEALEGTSIPDTQYF; CDR3 DNA: TGTGCCAGCAGTGAAGCCTTGGAAGGGACTAGTATCCCAGATACGCAGTATTTT; V gene: TRBV2; J gene: TRBJ2-3; clone size: -; D gene: TRBD2
CDR3 protein: CASSATGGTDTQYF; CDR3 DNA: TGCGCCAGCAGCGCAACAGGGGGGACAGATACGCAGTATTTT; V gene: TRBV5-1; J gene: TRBJ2-3; clone size: -; D gene: TRBD1
CDR3 protein: CASSYAGIAEAFF; CDR3 DNA: TGTGCCAGCAGTTATGCGGGTATCGCTGAAGCTTTCTTT; V gene: TRBV6-5; J gene: TRBJ1-1; clone size: -; D gene: -
CDR3 protein: CASVWRANTEAFF; CDR3 DNA: TGTGCCAGCGTTTGGCGTGCGAACACTGAAGCTTTCTTT; V gene: TRBV19; J gene: TRBJ1-1; clone size: once; D gene: -
CDR3 protein: CASSPRTGQGSDYGYTF; CDR3 DNA: TGTGCCAGCAGCCCCCGCACGGGACAGGGGAGTGACTATGGCTACACCTTC; V gene: TRBV5-5; J gene: TRBJ1-2; clone size: -; D gene: TRBD1
CDR3 protein: CASANHRGAYEQYF; CDR3 DNA: TGTGCCAGCGCCAATCACAGGGGCGCCTACGAGCAGTACTTC; V gene: TRBV7-8; J gene: TRBJ2-7; clone size: -; D gene: TRBD1
CDR3 protein: CASSLSDGSYEQYF; CDR3 DNA: TGCGCCAGCAGCTTGTCCGACGGTTCCTACGAGCAGTACTTC; V gene: TRBV5-1; J gene: TRBJ2-7; clone size: -; D gene: -
CDR3 protein: CASSVNTGTGENIQYF; CDR3 DNA: TGTGCCAGCAGCGTAAATACCGGGACAGGGGAAAACATTCAGTACTTC; V gene: TRBV2; J gene: TRBJ2-4; clone size: -; D gene: TRBD1
CDR3 protein: CASGPSGRWNEQFF; CDR3 DNA: TGTGCCAGCGGTCCTAGCGGGAGATGGAATGAGCAGTTCTTC; V gene: TRBV28; J gene: TRBJ2-1; clone size: once; D gene: TRBD2
CDR3 protein: CSVDRELGNEQFF; CDR3 DNA: TGCAGCGTTGATCGGGAGCTCGGCAATGAGCAGTTCTTC; V gene: TRBV29-1; J gene: TRBJ2-1; clone size: few; D gene: -
CDR3 protein: CASSLNRGSYEQYF; CDR3 DNA: TGCGCCAGCAGCCTAAACAGGGGCTCCTACGAGCAGTACTTC; V gene: TRBV4-1; J gene: TRBJ2-7; clone size: -; D gene: TRBD1
CDR3 protein: CAISRTSRGYNEQFF; CDR3 DNA: TGTGCCATCAGCAGGACTAGCAGGGGGTACAATGAGCAGTTCTTC; V gene: TRBV10-3; J gene: TRBJ2-1; clone size: -; D gene: -
CDR3 protein: CASSGRIPGQGAAGELFF; CDR3 DNA: TGTGCCAGCAGTGGTCGAATCCCGGGACAGGGTGCGGCCGGGGAGCTGTTTTTT; V gene: TRBV2; J gene: TRBJ2-2; clone size: -; D gene: TRBD1
CDR3 protein: CASSIEDRANQPQHF; CDR3 DNA: TGTGCCAGTAGTATAGAGGACAGAGCCAATCAGCCCCAGCATTTT; V gene: TRBV19; J gene: TRBJ1-5; clone size: -; D gene: -